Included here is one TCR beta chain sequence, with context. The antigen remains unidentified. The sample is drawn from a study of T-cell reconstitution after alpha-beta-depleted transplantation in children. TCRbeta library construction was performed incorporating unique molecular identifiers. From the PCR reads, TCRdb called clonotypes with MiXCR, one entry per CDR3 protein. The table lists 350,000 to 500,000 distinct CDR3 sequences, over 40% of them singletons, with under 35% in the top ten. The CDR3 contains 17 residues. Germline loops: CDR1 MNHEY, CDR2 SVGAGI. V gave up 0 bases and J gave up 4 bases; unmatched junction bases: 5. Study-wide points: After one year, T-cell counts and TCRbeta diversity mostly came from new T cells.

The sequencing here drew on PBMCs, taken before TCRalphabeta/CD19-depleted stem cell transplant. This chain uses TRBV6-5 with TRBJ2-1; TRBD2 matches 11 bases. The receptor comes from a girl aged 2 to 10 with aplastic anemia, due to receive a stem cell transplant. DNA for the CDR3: TGTGCCAGCAGTTACTCGAGGACTAGCGGGTTGTACAATGAGCAGTTCTTC. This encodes CASSYSRTSGLYNEQFF.